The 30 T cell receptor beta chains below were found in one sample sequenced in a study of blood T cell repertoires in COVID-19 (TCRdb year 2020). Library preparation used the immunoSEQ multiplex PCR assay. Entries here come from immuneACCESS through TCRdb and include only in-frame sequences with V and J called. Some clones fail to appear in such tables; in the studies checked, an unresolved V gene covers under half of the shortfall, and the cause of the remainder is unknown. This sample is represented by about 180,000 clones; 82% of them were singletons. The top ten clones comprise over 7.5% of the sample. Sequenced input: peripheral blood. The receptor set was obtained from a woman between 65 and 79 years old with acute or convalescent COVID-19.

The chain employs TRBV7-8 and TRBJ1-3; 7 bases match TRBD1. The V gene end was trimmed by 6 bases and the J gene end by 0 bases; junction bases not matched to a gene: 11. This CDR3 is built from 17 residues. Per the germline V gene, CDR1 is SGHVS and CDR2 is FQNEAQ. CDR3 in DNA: TGTGCCAGCAGTAAGACGGACAGGCTCCTCTCTGGAAACACCATATATTTT. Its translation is CASSKTDRLLSGNTIYF.

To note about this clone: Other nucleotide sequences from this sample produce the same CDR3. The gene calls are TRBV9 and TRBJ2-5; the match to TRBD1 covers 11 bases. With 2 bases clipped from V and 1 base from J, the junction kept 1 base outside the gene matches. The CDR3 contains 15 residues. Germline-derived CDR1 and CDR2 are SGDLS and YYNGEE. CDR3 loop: CASSVGQGGQETQYF. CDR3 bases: TGTGCCAGCAGCGTGGGACAGGGGGGCCAAGAGACCCAGTACTTC.

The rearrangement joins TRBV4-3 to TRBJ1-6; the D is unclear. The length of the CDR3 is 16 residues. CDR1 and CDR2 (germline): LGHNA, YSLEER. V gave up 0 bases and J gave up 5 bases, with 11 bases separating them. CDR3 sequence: CASSQDTQFHNSPLHF. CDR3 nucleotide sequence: TGCGCCAGCAGCCAAGACACGCAGTTTCATAATTCACCCCTCCACTTT.

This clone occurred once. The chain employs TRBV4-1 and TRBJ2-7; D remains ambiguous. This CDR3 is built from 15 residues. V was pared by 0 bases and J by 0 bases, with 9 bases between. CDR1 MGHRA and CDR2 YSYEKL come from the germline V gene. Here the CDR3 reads CASSQDFHSSYEQYF. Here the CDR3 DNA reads TGCGCCAGCAGCCAAGATTTCCACAGCTCCTACGAGCAGTACTTC.

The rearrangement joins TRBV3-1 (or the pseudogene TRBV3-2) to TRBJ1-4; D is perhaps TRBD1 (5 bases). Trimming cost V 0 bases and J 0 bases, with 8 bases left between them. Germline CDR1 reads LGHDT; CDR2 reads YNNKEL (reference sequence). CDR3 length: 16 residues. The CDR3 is CASSQDGGTTNEKLFF. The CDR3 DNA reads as TGTGCCAGCAGCCAAGATGGGGGGACAACTAATGAAAAACTGTTTTTT.

Here the CDR3 reads CASSSQTGLGETQYF. DNA for the CDR3: TGTGCCAGCAGCAGCCAGACAGGGTTAGGGGAGACCCAGTACTTC. This sequence joins TRBV7-2 and TRBJ2-5, with TRBD1 identical over 7 bases. Trimming removed 5 bases from V and 5 bases from J; junction bases left unmatched: 11. CDR3 length equals 15 residues. CDR1 SGHTA and CDR2 FQGNSA come from the germline V gene.

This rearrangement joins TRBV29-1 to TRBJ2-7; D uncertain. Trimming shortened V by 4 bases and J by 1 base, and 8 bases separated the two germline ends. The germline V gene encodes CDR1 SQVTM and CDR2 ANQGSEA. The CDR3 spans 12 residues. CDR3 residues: CSVVVVSYEQYF. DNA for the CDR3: TGCAGCGTTGTAGTGGTTTCCTACGAGCAGTACTTC.

The CDR3: CASSPMAGVNSPLHF. As DNA, the CDR3 is TGTGCCAGCAGCCCCATGGCAGGGGTAAATTCACCCCTCCACTTT. V and J are TRBV27 and TRBJ1-6, with D tentatively TRBD1 (6 bases). CDR1 MNHEY and CDR2 SMNVEV come from the germline V gene (reference sequence). The CDR3 has 15 amino acids. V was shortened by 6 bases and J by 7 bases, with 16 bases between the two germline ends.

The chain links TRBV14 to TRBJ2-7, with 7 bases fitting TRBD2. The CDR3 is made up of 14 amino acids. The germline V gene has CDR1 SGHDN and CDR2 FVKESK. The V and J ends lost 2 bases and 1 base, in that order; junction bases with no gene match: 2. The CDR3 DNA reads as TGTGCCAGCAGCCAACAGCGGGGATCCTACGAGCAGTACTTC. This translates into CASSQQRGSYEQYF.

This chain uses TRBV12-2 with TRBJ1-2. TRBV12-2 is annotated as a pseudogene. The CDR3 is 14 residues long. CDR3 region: CASRPDGANYGYTF. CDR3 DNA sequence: TGTGCAAGTCGCCCGGACGGGGCTAACTATGGCTACACCTTC.

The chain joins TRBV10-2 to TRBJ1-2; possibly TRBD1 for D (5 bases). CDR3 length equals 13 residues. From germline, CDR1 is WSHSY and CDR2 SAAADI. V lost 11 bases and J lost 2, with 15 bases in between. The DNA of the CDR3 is TGCGCCTCCACACCCGCAGGGAACTATGGCTACACCTTC. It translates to CASTPAGNYGYTF.

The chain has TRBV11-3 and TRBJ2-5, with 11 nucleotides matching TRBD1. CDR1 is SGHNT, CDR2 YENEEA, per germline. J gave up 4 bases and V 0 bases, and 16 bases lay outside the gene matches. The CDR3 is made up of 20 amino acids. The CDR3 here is CASSLEWTGGAGGLRETQYF. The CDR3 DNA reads TGTGCCAGCAGCTTAGAATGGACAGGGGGCGCGGGGGGTCTAAGAGAGACCCAGTACTTC.

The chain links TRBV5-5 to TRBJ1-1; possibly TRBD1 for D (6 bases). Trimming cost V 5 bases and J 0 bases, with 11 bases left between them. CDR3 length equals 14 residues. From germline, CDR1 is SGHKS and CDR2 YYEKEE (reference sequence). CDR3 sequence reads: CASRAGVLNTEAFF. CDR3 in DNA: TGTGCCAGCAGGGCAGGGGTATTGAACACTGAAGCTTTCTTT.

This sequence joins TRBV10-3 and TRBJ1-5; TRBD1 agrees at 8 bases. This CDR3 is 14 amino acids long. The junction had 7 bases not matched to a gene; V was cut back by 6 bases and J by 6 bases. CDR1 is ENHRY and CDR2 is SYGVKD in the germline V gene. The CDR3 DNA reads TGTGCCATCAGGGGACAGGAGCCGGGTCAGCCCCAGCATTTT. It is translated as CAIRGQEPGQPQHF.

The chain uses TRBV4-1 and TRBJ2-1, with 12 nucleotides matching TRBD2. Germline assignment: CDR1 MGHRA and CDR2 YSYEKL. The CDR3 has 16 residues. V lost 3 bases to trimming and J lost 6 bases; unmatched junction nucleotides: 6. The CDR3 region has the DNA TGCGCCAGCAGCCAGCCCCTAGCGGGAGGGGGCAATGAGCAGTTCTTC. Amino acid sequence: CASSQPLAGGGNEQFF.

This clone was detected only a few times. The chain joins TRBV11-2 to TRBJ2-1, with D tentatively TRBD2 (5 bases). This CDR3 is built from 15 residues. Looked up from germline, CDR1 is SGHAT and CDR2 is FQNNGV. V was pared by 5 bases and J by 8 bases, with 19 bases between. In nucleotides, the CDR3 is TGTGCCAGCAGCCGTGGTCCGTTGGGAGACGATGAGCAGTTCTTC. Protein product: CASSRGPLGDDEQFF.

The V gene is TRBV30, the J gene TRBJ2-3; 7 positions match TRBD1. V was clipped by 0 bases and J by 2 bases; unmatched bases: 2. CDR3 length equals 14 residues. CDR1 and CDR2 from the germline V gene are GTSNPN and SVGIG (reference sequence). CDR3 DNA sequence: TGTGCCTGGAGTGTAAGGGGGCTCACAGATACGCAGTATTTT. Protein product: CAWSVRGLTDTQYF.

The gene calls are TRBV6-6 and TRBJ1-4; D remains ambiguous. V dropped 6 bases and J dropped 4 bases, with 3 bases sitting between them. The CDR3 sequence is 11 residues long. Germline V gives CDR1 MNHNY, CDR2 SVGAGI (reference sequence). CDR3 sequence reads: CASRLNEKLFF. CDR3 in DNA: TGTGCCAGCAGACTTAATGAAAAACTGTTTTTT.

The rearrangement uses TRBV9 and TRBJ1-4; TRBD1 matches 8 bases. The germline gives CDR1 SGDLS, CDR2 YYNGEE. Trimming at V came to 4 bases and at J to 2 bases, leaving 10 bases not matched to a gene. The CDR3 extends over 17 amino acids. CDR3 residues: CASSHPQDRATNEKLFF. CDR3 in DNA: TGTGCCAGCAGCCATCCGCAGGACAGGGCGACTAATGAAAAACTGTTTTTT.

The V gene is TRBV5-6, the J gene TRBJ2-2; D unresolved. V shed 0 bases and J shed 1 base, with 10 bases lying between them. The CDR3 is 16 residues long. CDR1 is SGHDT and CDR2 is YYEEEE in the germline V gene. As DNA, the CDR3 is TGTGCCAGCAGCTTGGTGGAGACGGGGAACACCGGGGAGCTGTTTTTT. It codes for CASSLVETGNTGELFF.

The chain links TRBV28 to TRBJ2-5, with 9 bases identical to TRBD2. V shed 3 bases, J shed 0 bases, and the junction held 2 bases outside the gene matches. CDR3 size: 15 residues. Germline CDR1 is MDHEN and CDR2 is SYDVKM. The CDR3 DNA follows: TGTGCCAGCAGTTTCGCGGGAGGGAACCAAGAGACCCAGTACTTC. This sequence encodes CASSFAGGNQETQYF.

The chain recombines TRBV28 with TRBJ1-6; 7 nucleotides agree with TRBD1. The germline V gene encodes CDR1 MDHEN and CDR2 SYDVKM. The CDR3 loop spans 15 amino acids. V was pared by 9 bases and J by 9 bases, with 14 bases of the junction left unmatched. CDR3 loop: CASLRGGGLSSPLHF. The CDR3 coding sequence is TGTGCCAGTTTACGAGGAGGGGGCTTAAGTTCACCCCTCCACTTT.

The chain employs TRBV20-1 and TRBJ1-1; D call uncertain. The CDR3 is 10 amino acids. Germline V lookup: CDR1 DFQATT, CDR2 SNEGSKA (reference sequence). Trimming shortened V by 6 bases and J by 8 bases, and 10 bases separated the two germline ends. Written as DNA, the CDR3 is TGCAGTGCAACCCGGAGGGAAGCTTTCTTT. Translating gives CSATRREAFF.

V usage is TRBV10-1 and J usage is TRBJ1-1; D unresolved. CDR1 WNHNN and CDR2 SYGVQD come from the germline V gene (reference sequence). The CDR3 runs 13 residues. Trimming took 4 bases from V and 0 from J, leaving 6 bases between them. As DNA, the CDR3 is TGCGCCAGCAGTGGACAATTGAACACTGAAGCTTTCTTT. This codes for CASSGQLNTEAFF.

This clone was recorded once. CDR3: CASSPRQGPYNEQFF. CDR3 coding DNA: TGTGCCAGCAGCCCTCGACAGGGGCCCTACAATGAGCAGTTCTTC. The gene calls are TRBV5-6 and TRBJ2-1; 8 nucleotides match TRBD1. The CDR3 contains 15 residues. With 4 bases clipped from V and 2 bases from J, the junction kept 5 bases outside the gene matches. Germline CDR1 reads SGHDT; CDR2 reads YYEEEE.

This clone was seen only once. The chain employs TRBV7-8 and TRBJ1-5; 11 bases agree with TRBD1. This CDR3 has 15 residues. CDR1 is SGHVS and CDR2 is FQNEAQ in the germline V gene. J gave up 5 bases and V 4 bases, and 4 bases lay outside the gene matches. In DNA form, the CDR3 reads TGTGCCAGCAGCTACGGGACAGGGGGGGATCAGCCCCAGCATTTT. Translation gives CASSYGTGGDQPQHF. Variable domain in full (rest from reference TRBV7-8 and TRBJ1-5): GAGVSQSPRYKVAKRGQDVALRCDPISGHVSLFWYQQALGQGPEFLTYFQNEAQLDKSGLPSDRFFAERPEGSVSTLKIQRTQQEDSAVYLCASSYGTGGDQPQHFGDGTRLSIL.

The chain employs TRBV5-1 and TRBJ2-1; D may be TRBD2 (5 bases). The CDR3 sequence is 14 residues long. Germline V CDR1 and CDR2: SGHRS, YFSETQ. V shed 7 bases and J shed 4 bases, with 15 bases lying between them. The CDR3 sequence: CASFVTGSYNEQFF. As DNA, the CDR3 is TGCGCCAGCTTTGTGACTGGGAGTTACAATGAGCAGTTCTTC.

Written as DNA, the CDR3 is TGTGCCAGCAGCGTAGAGATTAGCGGGGGCCACACAGATACGCAGTATTTT. It yields the protein CASSVEISGGHTDTQYF. The chain joins TRBV9 to TRBJ2-3, with 9 bases identical to TRBD2. This CDR3 comprises 17 residues. The J segment lost 2 bases and the V segment lost 0 bases, leaving 7 bases of the junction unmatched. Per the germline V gene, CDR1 is SGDLS and CDR2 is YYNGEE.

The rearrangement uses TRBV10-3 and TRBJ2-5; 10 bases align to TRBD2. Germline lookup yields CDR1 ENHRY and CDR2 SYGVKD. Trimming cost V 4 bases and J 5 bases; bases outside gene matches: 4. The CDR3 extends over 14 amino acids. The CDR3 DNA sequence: TGTGCCATCAGTGGAGTTAGCGGGAGGGAGACCCAGTACTTC. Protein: CAISGVSGRETQYF.

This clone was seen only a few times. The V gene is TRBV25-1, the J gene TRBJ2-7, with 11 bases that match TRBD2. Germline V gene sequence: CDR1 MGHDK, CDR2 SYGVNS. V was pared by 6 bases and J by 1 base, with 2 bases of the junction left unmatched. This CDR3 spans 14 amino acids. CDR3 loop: CASRSSGGSYEQYF. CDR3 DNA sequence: TGTGCCAGCAGGTCTAGCGGGGGGTCCTACGAGCAGTACTTC.